A single sample is the source of the 14 T cell receptor beta chains below, sequenced in a study of blood T cell repertoires in COVID-19. The method was immunoSEQ multiplex PCR; TCRdb's version includes in-frame clones alone and lacks a portion of them. There are 50,000 to 70,000 clones in the sample; just over 70% occur only once, and roughly 49% lies in the top ten. Sequenced material: PBMCs or T cells enriched from blood (not recorded which). Receptors originate from a woman aged 60-75 years who had been exposed to COVID-19.

This CDR3 reads CASSLDIAEPYEQYF. The CDR3 DNA reads as TGTGCCAGCAGCTTAGATATAGCGGAGCCCTACGAGCAGTACTTC. The rearrangement links TRBV7-6 to TRBJ2-7, with TRBD2 as a possible D gene (6 bases). The V end lost 1 base, the J end lost 2 bases, and 12 bases lay between the germline ends. This CDR3 comprises 15 residues. The germline gives CDR1 SGHVS, CDR2 FNYEAQ.

This clone was seen ten or more times. The chain employs TRBV7-3 and TRBJ2-2; 11 nucleotides agree with TRBD1. J gave up 0 bases and V 6 bases, and 6 bases lay outside the gene matches. Germline V CDR1 and CDR2: SGHTA, FQGTGA. The CDR3 is made up of 17 amino acids. CDR3 amino acids: CASSFQGQGANTGELFF. The CDR3 coding sequence is TGTGCCAGCAGTTTTCAGGGACAGGGGGCGAACACCGGGGAGCTGTTTTTT.

This clone appeared once. The chain joins TRBV19 to TRBJ1-3; tentatively, D is TRBD1 (5 bases). Germline V CDR1 and CDR2: LNHDA, SQIVND (reference sequence). The length of the CDR3 is 16 residues. V was trimmed by 2 bases and J by 3 bases, leaving 14 bases between them. The CDR3: CASSIRGLPGGNTIYF. The CDR3 DNA reads as TGTGCCAGTAGTATACGGGGACTACCGGGTGGAAACACCATATATTTT.

The chain has TRBV28 and TRBJ1-1, with 12 positions matching TRBD1. Germline V gene sequence: CDR1 MDHEN, CDR2 SYDVKM. This CDR3 is built from 15 residues. Trimming cost V 2 bases and J 6 bases; bases outside gene matches: 4. Written as DNA, the CDR3 is TGTGCCAGCAGTTTACTGGGACAGGGGGCCCCTGAAGCTTTCTTT. Translating gives CASSLLGQGAPEAFF.

The genes are TRBV6-5 and TRBJ1-1; TRBD1 aligns across 10 bases. The CDR3 consists of 15 residues. The junction had 7 bases not matched to a gene; V was cut back by 5 bases and J by 4 bases. Germline loops: CDR1 MNHEY, CDR2 SVGAGI. CDR3 bases: TGTGCCAGCAGTACCCGGACAGGGGGGACCACTGAAGCTTTCTTT. Amino acid sequence: CASSTRTGGTTEAFF.

This clone was picked up a small number of times. No DNA is shown, since the ends of the CDR3 on it are uncertain; the CDR3 is the one TCRdb lists. The rearrangement uses TRBV23-1 and TRBJ2-1; the listed D gene, TRBD2, was not tested against the DNA. TRBV23-1 is filed as an ORF, its function uncertain. The CDR3 extends over 16 residues, inclusive of both ends. The CDR3 region is CASSTSGSGTYNEQFF.

The chain joins TRBV11-2 to TRBJ2-2; the match to TRBD2 covers 7 bases. CDR1 is SGHAT, CDR2 FQNNGV, per germline. The length of the CDR3 is 16 residues. The ends lost 9 bases at V and 3 bases at J; junction bases unmatched: 13. The CDR3 DNA follows: TGTGCCAGTAAAGGAAGGGGTCGGGAGGACACCGGGGAGCTGTTTTTT. It specifies CASKGRGREDTGELFF.

This chain links TRBV3-1 (or the pseudogene TRBV3-2) with TRBJ2-3; the match to TRBD2 covers 10 bases. CDR3 length: 15 amino acids. CDR1 is LGHDT, CDR2 YNNKEL, per germline (reference sequence). The trim removed 2 bases at V and 4 bases at J, leaving 3 bases unmatched. CDR3 protein: CASSQSGGAADTQYF. The CDR3 DNA sequence: TGTGCCAGCAGCCAAAGCGGGGGGGCGGCAGATACGCAGTATTTT.

J is TRBJ2-7 and V is TRBV19; TRBD1 might be the D (6 bases). The CDR3 spans 14 residues. Germline V CDR1 and CDR2: LNHDA, SQIVND (reference sequence). Trimming pared 5 bases from V and 4 bases from J, leaving 15 bases between. The CDR3 region has the DNA TGTGCCAGTAGTTTAGGACAGAACCCATACGAGCAGTACTTC. Its translation: CASSLGQNPYEQYF.

The rearrangement links TRBV27 to TRBJ2-5, with D possibly being TRBD2 (5 bases). CDR1 MNHEY and CDR2 SMNVEV come from the germline V gene (reference sequence). The CDR3 consists of 12 residues. The V gene lost 6 bases and the J gene lost 9 bases, with 14 bases spanning the gap. The CDR3 sequence: CASREGSKAQYF. For the CDR3, the DNA is TGTGCCAGCAGAGAGGGCTCGAAGGCCCAGTACTTC.

This clone has a single count. This chain connects TRBV3-1 (or the pseudogene TRBV3-2) to TRBJ2-3; 14 nucleotides agree with TRBD2. V was clipped by 1 base and J by 5 bases; unmatched bases: 11. There are 19 residues in the CDR3. CDR1 is LGHDT and CDR2 is YNNKEL in the germline V gene (reference sequence). The CDR3 region has the DNA TGTGCCAGCAGCCAAGTTCCTGGGACTAGCGGGAGTATTATAGATACGCAGTATTTT. Translated, it gives CASSQVPGTSGSIIDTQYF.

The chain carries TRBV7-8 and TRBJ1-2, with no clear D. The CDR3 is made up of 11 amino acids. Trimming took 5 bases from V and 7 from J, leaving 8 bases between them. CDR1 SGHVS and CDR2 FQNEAQ come from the germline V gene. The DNA of the CDR3 is TGTGCCAGCAGCGAGTTGCGTGGCTACACCTTC. Its protein product is CASSELRGYTF. The whole variable domain, filled in from reference TRBV7-8 and TRBJ1-2, reads GAGVSQSPRYKVAKRGQDVALRCDPISGHVSLFWYQQALGQGPEFLTYFQNEAQLDKSGLPSDRFFAERPEGSVSTLKIQRTQQEDSAVYLCASSELRGYTFGSGTRLTVV.

V gene TRBV5-4 combines with J gene TRBJ2-5; weak D call: TRBD2 (6 bases). The CDR3 consists of 15 residues. The germline V gene encodes CDR1 SGHNT and CDR2 YYREEE (reference sequence). V lost 0 bases, J lost 6 bases, and 15 bases lay in between. The CDR3 here is CASSLGGGEPKTQYF. The DNA for the CDR3 is TGTGCCAGCAGCTTGGGGGGCGGGGAGCCGAAGACCCAGTACTTC.

A few counts support this clone. This chain uses TRBV10-3 with TRBJ2-7; TRBD1 is a possible D gene (6 bases). CDR1 and CDR2 from the germline V gene are ENHRY and SYGVKD. CDR3 size: 14 residues. Trimming took off 0 bases at V and 5 bases at J, with 11 bases between the two ends. The CDR3 DNA sequence: TGTGCCATCAGTGAGTCCTCACAGGGCCACGAGCAGTACTTC. It codes for CAISESSQGHEQYF.